These 22 T cell receptor beta chains were sequenced from one sample in a study of cytomegalovirus exposure and HLA in healthy donors. Primers: 60 Vbeta forward and 13 Jbeta reverse. Clones were read by immunoSEQ multiplex PCR, and TCRdb kept only the in-frame ones, dropping some. This sample yields tens of thousands of clones, of which approximately 80% are seen a single time; roughly 5% belongs to the top ten. Sequenced sample: PBMCs. The receptor source for this set is a man aged 25-45 years in good health and CMV-seropositive.

The chain has TRBV25-1 and TRBJ1-3, with D possibly TRBD1 on 5 matching bases. Per germline, CDR1 MGHDK and CDR2 SYGVNS. V was pared by 1 base and J by 5 bases, with 12 bases between. The CDR3 covers 15 residues. CDR3: CASSEFDRTRNTIYF. CDR3 bases: TGTGCCAGCAGTGAATTTGACAGAACCCGAAACACCATATATTTT.

J is TRBJ2-2 and V is TRBV5-1, with 10 nucleotides matching TRBD1. The CDR3 sequence is 16 residues long. V lost 3 bases, J lost 5 bases, and 7 bases stayed unmatched. Germline CDR1 reads SGHRS; CDR2 reads YFSETQ. CDR3 residues: CASSSTPGQGTGELFF. Written as DNA, the CDR3 is TGCGCCAGCAGCTCTACCCCGGGACAGGGGACCGGGGAGCTGTTTTTT.

There are a few counts of this clone. V and J are TRBV19 and TRBJ2-1; unclear D gene. Germline CDR1 reads LNHDA; CDR2 reads SQIVND (reference sequence). With 4 bases removed from V and 0 bases from J, the gap between germline ends came to 10 bases. The CDR3 totals 15 residues. CDR3 residues: CASSKYESSYNEQFF. The CDR3, as DNA: TGTGCCAGTAGTAAATACGAGAGCTCCTACAATGAGCAGTTCTTC.

A word on this clone: Other DNA variants within this sample encode the same CDR3. The J gene is TRBJ2-7, the V gene TRBV15, with 7 bases lining up with TRBD1. In germline, CDR1 is LNHNV, CDR2 YYDKDF (reference sequence). This CDR3 has 13 residues. J was trimmed by 4 bases and V by 6 bases; bases with no gene match: 6. The CDR3 is CATRRDSSYEQYV. Here the CDR3 DNA reads TGTGCCACCAGAAGGGACAGCTCTTACGAGCAGTACGTC.

The CDR3, as DNA: TGTGCCAGCAGCTTAGGGGAGAGAAACTATGGCTACACCTTC. Amino acids: CASSLGERNYGYTF. The chain couples TRBV11-2 to TRBJ1-2; D uncertain. The CDR3 runs 14 residues. V lost 1 base and J 2 bases, leaving 8 bases between the germline ends. Germline loops: CDR1 SGHAT, CDR2 FQNNGV.

The chain couples TRBV6-6 to TRBJ1-1; maybe TRBD1 (6 bases). The CDR3 is 16 amino acids. Germline CDR1 reads MNHNY; CDR2 reads SVGAGI (reference sequence). Trimming cost V 2 bases and J 3 bases, with 16 bases left between them. The CDR3, as DNA: TGTGCCAGCAGTTACAGGGGGGGGGTTGTCGACACTGAAGCTTTCTTT. Translation: CASSYRGGVVDTEAFF.

The gene calls are TRBV12-5 and TRBJ1-1, with 7 bases aligning to TRBD1. Germline-derived CDR1 and CDR2 are LGHNT and FRNRAP. Losses at the gene ends were 5 bases for V and 0 bases for J; bases not matched to a gene: 3. The CDR3 totals 14 residues. For the CDR3, the DNA is TGTGCTAGTGGTGCGGGACAGATGAACACTGAAGCTTTCTTT. It yields the protein CASGAGQMNTEAFF.

This clone has just a few counts. The V call is TRBV6-1, the J call TRBJ2-7, with 8 bases that match TRBD1. CDR3 size: 15 residues. Germline V CDR1 and CDR2: MNHNS, SASEGT. The V gene end was trimmed by 6 bases and the J gene end by 3 bases; junction bases not matched to a gene: 10. This CDR3 reads CASRILDREFYEQYV. Written as DNA, the CDR3 is TGTGCCAGCAGGATCCTGGACAGGGAGTTCTACGAGCAGTACGTC.

This sequence joins TRBV10-3 and TRBJ2-7; D gene uncertain. Trimming took 0 bases from V and 2 from J, leaving 5 bases between them. CDR3 size: 13 residues. CDR1 is ENHRY, CDR2 SYGVKD, per germline. The CDR3 sequence is CAISESPAYEQYF. The CDR3 nucleotides are TGTGCCATCAGTGAGTCCCCGGCCTACGAGCAGTACTTC.

V usage is TRBV27 and J usage is TRBJ2-7, with D perhaps TRBD2 (5 bases). V was clipped by 8 bases and J by 3 bases, with 14 bases between them. This CDR3 is 13 amino acids long. Germline V gene sequence: CDR1 MNHEY, CDR2 SMNVEV (reference sequence). In DNA form, the CDR3 reads TGTGCCAGCGCCGTCGAGGGTGGCTACGAGCAGTACTTC. Translated, it gives CASAVEGGYEQYF.

The CDR3 region is CASSLGQGGDTQYF. In nucleotides, the CDR3 is TGCGCCAGCAGCTTGGGACAGGGGGGAGATACGCAGTATTTT. The V and J genes are TRBV5-1 and TRBJ2-3, with 9 bases that match TRBD1. Germline V lookup: CDR1 SGHRS, CDR2 YFSETQ. The CDR3 spans 14 residues. J was trimmed by 5 bases and V by 0 bases; bases with no gene match: 1.

The chain has TRBV19 and TRBJ1-3, with TRBD1 identical over 9 bases. The junction had 9 bases not matched to a gene; V was cut back by 4 bases and J by 5 bases. This CDR3 is 16 amino acids long. The germline gives CDR1 LNHDA, CDR2 SQIVND (reference sequence). Here the CDR3 reads CASSTSGGTGRNTIYF. The DNA of the CDR3 is TGTGCCAGTAGTACAAGCGGAGGGACAGGGAGAAACACCATATATTTT.

The chain employs TRBV5-1 and TRBJ2-1; weak D call: TRBD1 (6 bases). CDR3 size: 13 residues. Trimming took off 4 bases at V and 5 bases at J, with 10 bases between the two ends. Germline V lookup: CDR1 SGHRS, CDR2 YFSETQ. This chain's CDR3 is CASSVGGNNEQFF. The CDR3 DNA is TGCGCCAGCAGCGTAGGGGGAAACAATGAGCAGTTCTTC.

The CDR3 loop reads CASSSQDSFIYGYTF. The CDR3 DNA reads TGTGCCAGCAGCTCTCAGGACAGTTTCATCTATGGCTACACCTTC. The chain has TRBV7-2 and TRBJ1-2, with D perhaps matching TRBD1 (6 bases). Germline-derived CDR1 and CDR2 are SGHTA and FQGNSA. There are 15 residues in the CDR3. The V end was cut by 4 bases, the J end by 4 bases, with 16 bases between.

A remark on this clone: At one of its ends the junction is not consistent with the germline gene, which may arise from a read error. This chain joins TRBV29-1 and TRBJ2-1, with 10 nucleotides matching TRBD1. In germline, CDR1 is SQVTM, CDR2 ANQGSEA. The CDR3 totals 14 residues. The CDR3 nucleotides read TGCAGCGTTAAAGACAGGGGGCCCTACAATGAGCAGTTCTTC. It encodes CSVKDRGPYNEQFF.

Written as DNA, the CDR3 is TGTGCCAGCAGCTTGGGGGCGCTAAACGAGCAGTACTTC. Encoded protein: CASSLGALNEQYF. The genes are TRBV7-3 and TRBJ2-7; perhaps TRBD1 as D (6 bases). Germline V gene sequence: CDR1 SGHTA, CDR2 FQGTGA. The CDR3 is made up of 13 amino acids. The ends were cut back, 3 bases at V and 5 bases at J, with 11 bases in the middle.

Concerning this clone: One end of the junction varies from germline; a read error may be responsible. The chain has TRBV6-6 and TRBJ2-1, with 8 bases that match TRBD1. This CDR3 is built from 13 residues. The germline gives CDR1 MNHNY, CDR2 SVGAGI (reference sequence). CDR3 nucleotides: TGTGCCAGCAGTTACTCCACAGGGGGAAGAAAGATCTTC. Its translation is CASSYSTGGRKIF.

The rearrangement links TRBV27 to TRBJ1-3; 8 positions match TRBD1. Germline trimming cut 6 bases from V and 2 bases from J; bases unmatched to any gene: 6. This CDR3 contains 15 residues. The V gene's germline CDR1 is MNHEY and CDR2 SMNVEV (reference sequence). The CDR3 DNA is TGTGCCAGCAGACTTACAGGGGGAGCTGGAAACACCATATATTTT. Translation: CASRLTGGAGNTIYF.

For this clone: Its ends do not fully match the called genes, so a read error is possible. The chain uses TRBV30 and TRBJ2-1; a weak D match, TRBD2 (6 bases). Germline V gene lookup returns CDR1 GTSNPN and CDR2 SVGIG (reference sequence). This CDR3 contains 12 residues. The CDR3 here is CAWSVLRGRTLF. The CDR3 DNA reads TGTGCCTGGAGTGTTCTACGGGGGAGGACCCTCTTC.

CDR3 sequence (DNA): TGTGCCACCAACAGGGCTAACAATGAGCAGTTCTTC. Amino acids: CATNRANNEQFF. This chain connects TRBV7-2 to TRBJ2-1, with D possibly TRBD1 on 6 matching bases. Germline lookup yields CDR1 SGHTA and CDR2 FQGNSA. The length of the CDR3 is 12 residues. Trimming took 10 bases from V and 5 from J, leaving 12 bases between them. Combining the CDR3 with reference TRBV7-2 and TRBJ2-1 gives the whole variable domain GAGVSQSPSNKVTEKGKDVELRCDPISGHTALYWYRQSLGQGLEFLIYFQGNSAPDKSGLPSDRFSAERTGGSVSTLTIQRTQQEDSAVYLCATNRANNEQFFGPGTRLTVL.

The chain recombines TRBV4-1 with TRBJ2-7; TRBD1 agrees at 9 bases. Per the germline V gene, CDR1 is MGHRA and CDR2 is YSYEKL. This CDR3 spans 17 amino acids. The junction had 9 bases not matched to a gene; V was cut back by 0 bases and J by 3 bases. CDR3 loop: CASSQEAWRTGDYEQYF. CDR3 in DNA: TGCGCCAGCAGCCAAGAGGCTTGGCGGACAGGGGACTACGAGCAGTACTTC.

This sequence joins TRBV4-2 and TRBJ2-2, with 8 bases that match TRBD2. The germline gives CDR1 LGHNA, CDR2 YNFKEQ. The CDR3 length is 16 residues. J was trimmed by 4 bases and V by 4 bases; bases with no gene match: 8. CDR3 sequence (DNA): TGTGCCAGCAGCCTCCAGGGACTAGACGCCACCGGGGAGCTGTTTTTT. Its protein is CASSLQGLDATGELFF.